These T cell receptor beta chains were read from a single sample in a study of cytomegalovirus exposure and HLA in healthy donors. Data came from immunoSEQ multiplex PCR; TCRdb stores just in-frame clones and leaves some out. The table lists about 120,000 clones, around 80% of them singletons, with more than 0.2% in the top ten. The material sequenced was PBMCs. The receptors were sampled from a man in his fifties in good health and CMV-seronegative. CDR3s include the opening cysteine and the closing phenylalanine or tryptophan. Fields, in order: V gene, clone size, D gene, J gene, CDR3 protein, CDR3 DNA. D genes are given only for firm matches. Clone size is given for some rows only: seen once, a few or many times, or a class if the clone is expanded.

TRBV15	.	.	TRBJ1-2	CATSRATEYGYTF	TGTGCCACCAGCAGAGCGACGGAGTATGGCTACACCTTC
TRBV19	.	TRBD2	TRBJ2-3	CASSIAGGQSDTQYF	TGTGCCAGTAGTATAGCGGGAGGGCAATCGGATACGCAGTATTTT
TRBV7-2	.	.	TRBJ1-1	CASSWGSGKTEAFF	TGTGCCAGCAGCTGGGGATCAGGGAAGACTGAAGCTTTCTTT
TRBV25-1	.	.	TRBJ2-3	CASSESGPGEGTDTQYF	TGTGCCAGCAGTGAATCGGGTCCAGGGGAGGGAACAGATACGCAGTATTTT
TRBV27	.	.	TRBJ2-2	CASRGAGELFF	TGTGCCAGCAGAGGAGCCGGGGAGCTGTTTTTT
TRBV2	.	TRBD1	TRBJ2-7	CASRGTGGYEQYF	TGTGCCAGCAGAGGGACAGGGGGGTACGAGCAGTACTTC
TRBV5-8	.	.	TRBJ2-1	CASSYTYNEQFF	TGTGCCAGCAGCTACACCTACAATGAGCAGTTCTTC
TRBV9	.	.	TRBJ2-3	CASSAQVTGRGDTQYF	TGTGCCAGCAGCGCTCAGGTTACAGGGAGGGGAGATACGCAGTATTTT
TRBV11-2	.	TRBD2	TRBJ2-3	CASSQGGLAGIDTQYF	TGTGCCAGCAGTCAAGGCGGACTAGCGGGGATAGATACGCAGTATTTT
TRBV7-2	.	.	TRBJ2-5	CASSYRGTIGGETQYF	TGTGCCAGCAGCTACAGGGGGACTATTGGGGGGGAGACCCAGTACTTC
TRBV7-2	.	.	TRBJ1-6	CASSLQGTNSPLHF	TGTGCCAGCAGCTTACAGGGTACAAATTCACCCCTCCACTTT
TRBV5-1	.	.	TRBJ2-2	CASRRDPGVVAGELFF	TGCGCCAGCAGACGGGATCCGGGGGTGGTAGCCGGGGAGCTGTTTTTT
TRBV30	.	TRBD1	TRBJ2-2	CAWTPDRRTGELFF	TGTGCCTGGACCCCGGACAGGAGGACCGGGGAGCTGTTTTTT
TRBV12-5	.	.	TRBJ2-1	CASGLVGSGGSYNEQFF	TGTGCTAGTGGTTTGGTAGGCAGCGGCGGCTCCTACAATGAGCAGTTCTTC
TRBV7-6	.	.	TRBJ1-4	CASSLAQGSDGKLFF	TGTGCCAGCAGCTTAGCCCAGGGCAGCGACGGGAAACTGTTTTTT
TRBV6-5	.	TRBD1	TRBJ1-2	CASSLDRVAGYTF	TGTGCCAGCAGTCTGGACAGGGTTGCCGGCTACACCTTC
TRBV18	.	.	TRBJ2-6	CASSPSFSGANVLTF	TGTGCCAGCTCACCAAGCTTCTCTGGGGCCAACGTCCTGACTTTC
TRBV20-1	.	.	TRBJ1-3	CSTWGGNTIYF	TGCAGTACCTGGGGGGGCAACACCATATATTTT
TRBV2	once	.	TRBJ1-4	CATRDTSREKLFF	TGTGCCACCAGGGACACATCGAGGGAAAAACTGTTTTTT
TRBV28	.	TRBD1	TRBJ1-6	CASRAGGDLRALHF	TGTGCCAGCAGAGCAGGGGGCGATTTGAGGGCCCTCCACTTT
TRBV7-2	.	TRBD1	TRBJ2-1	CASSLESSGTGNEDEQFF	TGTGCCAGCAGCTTAGAGTCCTCCGGGACAGGAAATGAAGATGAGCAGTTCTTC
TRBV6-1	few	.	TRBJ2-7	CASSEKSGLAVSYEQYF	TGTGCCAGCAGTGAAAAAAGCGGCCTCGCGGTTTCCTACGAGCAGTACTTC
TRBV10-3	.	.	TRBJ1-3	CAISDHKRGTSGNTIYF	TGTGCCATCAGTGATCACAAAAGGGGGACCTCTGGAAACACCATATATTTT
TRBV4-1	.	TRBD1	TRBJ2-2	CASSQARTGTGELFF	TGCGCCAGCAGCCAAGCTCGGACAGGGACCGGGGAGCTGTTTTTT
TRBV9	.	.	TRBJ1-5	CASSVESGQGQPQHF	TGTGCCAGCAGCGTAGAATCCGGGCAGGGTCAGCCCCAGCATTTT
TRBV5-1	once	TRBD1	TRBJ2-5	CASSFRQGSETQYF	TGCGCCAGCAGCTTTAGACAGGGGAGTGAGACCCAGTACTTC
TRBV29-1	.	TRBD1	TRBJ2-7	CSVSATGGADEQYF	TGCAGCGTTTCCGCGACAGGGGGCGCGGACGAGCAGTACTTC
TRBV27	.	.	TRBJ1-1	CASSLSAGNTEAFF	TGTGCCAGCAGTTTATCGGCGGGGAACACTGAAGCTTTCTTT
TRBV7-9	few	TRBD2	TRBJ2-7	CASSFGAGAYEQYF	TGTGCCAGCAGCTTCGGAGCGGGGGCCTACGAGCAGTACTTC
TRBV5-4	.	.	TRBJ1-2	CASSSAGNYGYTF	TGTGCCAGCAGCTCGGCGGGGAACTATGGCTACACCTTC
TRBV7-2	few	.	TRBJ1-3	CASSSTPGYNTIYF	TGTGCCAGCAGCTCGACCCCAGGGTACAACACCATATATTTT
TRBV7-2	.	TRBD1	TRBJ2-7	CASSFQTGPYEQYF	TGTGCCAGCAGCTTCCAGACAGGGCCTTACGAGCAGTACTTC
TRBV6-6	.	TRBD1	TRBJ1-4	CASLNRDSEKLFF	TGTGCCAGCCTAAACCGGGACAGCGAAAAACTGTTTTTT
TRBV21-1	.	.	TRBJ1-2	CASSMDPGQVCGGYTF	TGTGCCAGCAGTATGGATCCGGGACAGGTCTGTGGAGGCTACACCTTC
TRBV5-1	.	TRBD2	TRBJ2-7	CASSPLGEGIYEQYF	TGCGCCAGCAGCCCCCTCGGGGAGGGAATCTACGAGCAGTACTTC